The 16 T cell receptor beta chains reported below all come from one sample, sequenced in a study of response to subunit inactivated influenza vaccine. Via MiXCR, TCRdb re-called the RT-PCR reads, giving one row per CDR3 protein. This table has some 640,000 distinct CDR3 sequences, roughly 13% appearing once. The sample was PBMCs from blood, taken 14 to 15 days before vaccination. Every receptor here comes from a man aged 45-60 years who received an inactivated influenza vaccine.

This clonotype came up many times. The V call is TRBV15, the J call TRBJ2-3, with 7 bases lining up with TRBD2. Germline V gene data show CDR1 as LNHNV and CDR2 as YYDKDF (reference sequence). The junction had 7 bases not matched to a gene; V was cut back by 1 base and J by 3 bases. This CDR3 is built from 16 residues. CDR3 DNA: TGTGCCACCAGCAGAGCCGACGGGAGGTATACAGATACGCAGTATTTT. It translates to CATSRADGRYTDTQYF.

There are a few counts of this clonotype. The chain couples TRBV20-1 to TRBJ2-7; D gene uncertain. The CDR3 totals 12 residues. Germline CDR1 DFQATT, CDR2 SNEGSKA (reference sequence). Trimming left V 5 bases short and J 1 base short, with 9 bases between. The CDR3 bases are TGCAGTGCTCGCGTTCCTTCCTACGAGCAGTACTTC. This sequence encodes CSARVPSYEQYF.

The genes are TRBV11-2 and TRBJ2-7; D may be TRBD1 or TRBD2 (7 bases each). CDR1 and CDR2 from the germline V gene are SGHAT and FQNNGV. The length of the CDR3 is 17 residues. The ends were cut back, 5 bases at V and 3 bases at J, with 23 bases in the middle. This CDR3 reads CASSRGGSTGWIYEQYF. The CDR3 DNA reads as TGTGCCAGCAGCCGCGGGGGTTCGACAGGGTGGATCTACGAGCAGTACTTC.

The chain combines TRBV4-3 with TRBJ2-3; no firm D call. The CDR3 covers 17 residues. The germline V gene has CDR1 LGHNA and CDR2 YSLEER. Trimming left V 3 bases short and J 2 bases short, with 18 bases between. The CDR3, as DNA: TGCGCCAGCAGCCACCTCACGGCCCCTGCTGACACAGATACGCAGTATTTT. Amino acids: CASSHLTAPADTDTQYF.

Only a few counts were recorded for this clonotype. This chain connects TRBV11-2 to TRBJ2-1, with a tentative D call TRBD1 (5 bases). The CDR3 runs 13 residues. V was pared by 7 bases and J by 2 bases, with 9 bases between. From germline, CDR1 is SGHAT and CDR2 FQNNGV. CDR3 amino acids: CASTLGPYNEQFF. The CDR3 DNA reads as TGTGCCAGCACCCTGGGGCCCTACAATGAGCAGTTCTTC.

This clonotype was recorded a few times. CDR3 protein: CASSQDYANTGELFF. The CDR3 DNA reads as TGTGCCAGCAGCCAAGATTATGCGAACACCGGGGAGCTGTTTTTT. V gene TRBV3-1 combines with J gene TRBJ2-2; D unresolved. Trimming took off 0 bases at V and 0 bases at J, with 5 bases between the two ends. The CDR3 totals 15 residues. CDR1 is LGHDT, CDR2 YNNKEL, per germline (reference sequence). The full variable domain, completed using reference TRBV3-1 and TRBJ2-2, is DTAVSQTPKYLVTQMGNDKSIKCEQNLGHDTMYWYKQDSKKFLKIMFSYNNKELIINETVPNRFSPKSPDKAHLNLHINSLELGDSAVYFCASSQDYANTGELFFGEGSRLTVL.

This clonotype appeared many times. This chain joins TRBV12-3 or TRBV12-4 and TRBJ2-1, with D unresolved. CDR3 length: 9 amino acids. Trimming took off 8 bases at V and 10 bases at J, with 6 bases between the two ends. The CDR3: CASGREQFF. In nucleotides, the CDR3 is TGTGCCAGCGGCAGGGAGCAGTTCTTC.

The chain is built from TRBV20-1 and TRBJ2-3, with D perhaps matching TRBD2 (5 bases). The CDR3 is made up of 15 amino acids. Germline V gene data show CDR1 as DFQATT and CDR2 as SNEGSKA (reference sequence). V lost 1 base to trimming and J lost 1 base, with 12 bases between them. The CDR3 DNA sequence: TGCAGTGCTAGAGGCCCGGCGAGGGGCACAGATACGCAGTATTTT. Translated, it gives CSARGPARGTDTQYF.

The chain links TRBV6-2 or TRBV6-3 to TRBJ2-1; TRBD1 or TRBD2 may be the D gene (5 bases each). Germline-derived CDR1 and CDR2 are MNHEY and SVGEGT. The CDR3 contains 12 residues. V shed 6 bases and J shed 8 bases, with 11 bases lying between them. CDR3 sequence: CASRRGWDEQFF. The CDR3 region has the DNA TGTGCCAGCAGGAGGGGATGGGATGAGCAGTTCTTC.

This chain joins TRBV19 and TRBJ2-1; D gene ambiguous. V gave up 7 bases and J gave up 6 bases, with 16 bases separating them. The CDR3 runs 14 residues. Germline V gene lookup returns CDR1 LNHDA and CDR2 SQIVND (reference sequence). The DNA of the CDR3 is TGTGCCAGTACCCCGGCTGCTTTGACCAATGAGCAGTTCTTC. This codes for CASTPAALTNEQFF.

The table lists this clonotype with many counts. The chain combines TRBV7-2 with TRBJ1-5; no clear D. V was pared by 5 bases and J by 6 bases, with 11 bases between. The CDR3 contains 13 residues. Germline V gives CDR1 SGHTA, CDR2 FQGNSA. The DNA for the CDR3 is TGTGCCAGCAGCCCCGATACCCGTCAGCCCCAGCATTTT. This codes for CASSPDTRQPQHF.

The V call is TRBV4-1, the J call TRBJ2-3, with 7 nucleotides matching TRBD2. The V gene end was trimmed by 4 bases and the J gene end by 4 bases; junction bases not matched to a gene: 11. The germline V gene has CDR1 MGHRA and CDR2 YSYEKL. The CDR3 runs to 16 residues. The DNA of the CDR3 is TGCGCCAGCAGCCGCGGCTTAGCGGGCTTCCCAGATACGCAGTATTTT. Its protein is CASSRGLAGFPDTQYF.

This clonotype was counted only a few times. V and J are TRBV24-1 and TRBJ2-3; D gene uncertain. Germline V gives CDR1 KGHDR, CDR2 SFDVKD. This CDR3 spans 16 amino acids. V lost 3 bases and J lost 3, with 15 bases in between. The CDR3 DNA reads as TGTGCCACCAGTGATGGTCCAGGTTCCAGAACAGATACGCAGTATTTT. Its translation is CATSDGPGSRTDTQYF.

This chain joins TRBV7-8 and TRBJ2-7; 8 bases match TRBD2. The germline CDR1 and CDR2 sequences are SGHVS and FQNEAQ. The CDR3 runs to 13 residues. With 8 bases clipped from V and 3 bases from J, the junction kept 6 bases outside the gene matches. CDR3 coding DNA: TGTGCCAGCGCAGCGGGAGAGATCTACGAGCAGTACTTC. The encoded protein is CASAAGEIYEQYF.

This chain uses TRBV4-1 with TRBJ1-1; 9 nucleotides agree with TRBD1. Looked up from germline, CDR1 is MGHRA and CDR2 is YSYEKL. Losses at the gene ends were 1 base for V and 4 bases for J; bases not matched to a gene: 4. This CDR3 region has 15 residues. Here the CDR3 reads CASSQGPTGGTEAFF. As DNA, the CDR3 is TGCGCCAGCAGCCAAGGACCGACAGGGGGCACTGAAGCTTTCTTT.

This rearrangement joins TRBV6-2 or TRBV6-3 to TRBJ2-7, with 13 positions matching TRBD2. V lost 6 bases and J lost 4; bases outside the gene matches: 9. Germline V gene data show CDR1 as MNHEY and CDR2 as SVGEGT. This CDR3 is 16 amino acids long. The CDR3 spells CASSLRTSGSLYEQYF. The CDR3 bases are TGTGCCAGCAGCCTTAGGACTAGCGGGAGTCTGTACGAGCAGTACTTC.